The 17 T cell receptor beta chains presented below share a single source sample, sequenced in a study of shared clonotypes between healthy human individuals. Data came from immunoSEQ multiplex PCR; TCRdb stores just in-frame clones and leaves some out. Of about 1 million clones in the sample, about 75% were seen once. Sequencing used memory CD4+ T cells sorted from blood. Regarding subset: CD45RA-negative fraction. These receptors originate from a man between 18 and 29 years old in good health.

The chain joins TRBV7-9 to TRBJ2-2; D could derive from TRBD1 or TRBD2 (5 bases each). The length of the CDR3 is 12 residues. Trimming took off 9 bases at V and 8 bases at J, with 13 bases between the two ends. Germline V gives CDR1 SEHNR, CDR2 FQNEAQ (reference sequence). The CDR3 is CARGEQLGELFF. CDR3 in DNA: TGTGCCAGAGGGGAGCAATTGGGGGAGCTGTTTTTT. The full variable domain, rest sourced from reference TRBV7-9 and TRBJ2-2, is DTGVSQNPRHKITKRGQNVTFRCDPISEHNRLYWYRQTLGQGPEFLTYFQNEAQLEKSRLLSDRFSAERPKGSFSTLEIQRTEQGDSAMYLCARGEQLGELFFGEGSRLTVL.

This clone was recorded a few times. The chain carries TRBV6-5 and TRBJ2-1, with unresolved D. The CDR3 extends over 12 amino acids. CDR1 MNHEY and CDR2 SVGAGI come from the germline V gene. Trimming removed 0 bases from V and 10 bases from J, with 7 bases in between. This chain's CDR3 is CASSYSIGEQFF. CDR3 coding DNA: TGTGCCAGCAGTTACTCGATAGGAGAGCAGTTCTTC.

Concerning this clone itself: The same CDR3 arises from other DNA sequences in this sample as well. The chain links TRBV5-1 to TRBJ1-1; tentative D call: TRBD1 (5 bases). Germline-derived CDR1 and CDR2 are SGHRS and YFSETQ. The CDR3 sequence is 14 residues long. Trimming left V 0 bases short and J 1 base short, with 7 bases between. In DNA, the CDR3 is TGCGCCAGCAGCTTGGGGGGGTGGAACACTGAAGCTTTCTTT. Translated, it gives CASSLGGWNTEAFF.

The chain recombines TRBV7-2 with TRBJ2-5; D is possibly TRBD2 (5 bases). The CDR3 length is 15 residues. Trimming pared 1 base from V and 10 bases from J, leaving 19 bases between. Germline V gives CDR1 SGHTA, CDR2 FQGNSA. The DNA of the CDR3 is TGTGCCAGCAGCTTAGGTGGCAAGCGGACCGGGGACCAGTACTTC. As protein: CASSLGGKRTGDQYF.

This clone was seen a few times. This rearrangement joins TRBV9 to TRBJ1-2, with D unclear. Germline V CDR1 and CDR2: SGDLS, YYNGEE. V gave up 3 bases and J gave up 5 bases, with 20 bases separating them. This CDR3 comprises 16 residues. In DNA form, the CDR3 reads TGTGCCAGCAGCGGTCTTTCCGGGCCTAAAGGATATGGCTACACCTTC. Translating gives CASSGLSGPKGYGYTF. The full variable domain, its missing parts supplied by reference TRBV9 and TRBJ1-2, is DSGVTQTPKHLITATGQRVTLRCSPRSGDLSVYWYQQSLDQGLQFLIQYYNGEERAKGNILERFSAQQFPDLHSELNLSSLELGDSALYFCASSGLSGPKGYGYTFGSGTRLTVV.

The CDR3 loop reads CASSDTGQGYTF. The DNA of the CDR3 is TGTGCCAGCAGTGATACGGGGCAGGGCTACACCTTC. The V gene is TRBV6-1, the J gene TRBJ1-2, with a weak D call TRBD1 (5 bases). Germline values: CDR1 MNHNS, CDR2 SASEGT. The CDR3 spans 12 residues. V lost 3 bases and J 8 bases, leaving 10 bases between the germline ends.

The rearrangement links TRBV11-1 to TRBJ2-1; 9 nucleotides line up with TRBD1. Germline lookup yields CDR1 SGHAT and CDR2 FQDESV (reference sequence). This CDR3 has 15 residues. The V segment lost 6 bases and the J segment 0 bases; nucleotides outside the gene matches: 3. The CDR3: CASRTGQGSYNEQFF. CDR3 sequence (DNA): TGTGCCAGCAGAACGGGACAGGGCTCCTACAATGAGCAGTTCTTC.

The chain employs TRBV9 and TRBJ2-3, with TRBD2 identical over 9 bases. There are 15 residues in the CDR3. Germline trimming cut 3 bases from V and 2 bases from J; bases unmatched to any gene: 4. Germline CDR1 reads SGDLS; CDR2 reads YYNGEE. The chain's CDR3 is CASSALAGTTDTQYF. The CDR3 DNA follows: TGTGCCAGCAGCGCACTAGCGGGCACCACAGATACGCAGTATTTT.

For this clone: Additional DNA sequences in this sample encode the identical CDR3. The gene calls are TRBV5-6 and TRBJ1-2; tentatively, D is TRBD1 (5 bases). This CDR3 is 13 amino acids long. V lost 0 bases and J lost 7, with 10 bases in between. In germline, CDR1 is SGHDT, CDR2 YYEEEE. CDR3 coding DNA: TGTGCCAGCAGCTTGGATATCGGGGGTGGCTACACCTTC. The encoded protein is CASSLDIGGGYTF.

J is TRBJ1-1 and V is TRBV11-2; 7 nucleotides match TRBD1. There are 13 residues in the CDR3. J was trimmed by 5 bases and V by 4 bases; bases with no gene match: 4. The germline gives CDR1 SGHAT, CDR2 FQNNGV. CDR3 loop: CASSSGTETEAFF. The CDR3 coding sequence is TGTGCCAGCAGCTCCGGGACAGAAACTGAAGCTTTCTTT.

This clone was detected only a few times. The chain joins TRBV30 to TRBJ2-7; 10 bases are a match to TRBD2. Per the germline V gene, CDR1 is GTSNPN and CDR2 is SVGIG (reference sequence). V was clipped by 4 bases and J by 2 bases; unmatched bases: 5. The CDR3 is 14 residues long. The CDR3 sequence: CAWTIAGGTYEQYF. The CDR3 nucleotides read TGTGCCTGGACAATAGCGGGAGGTACCTACGAGCAGTACTTC.

This clone is a singleton in its sample. CDR3 in amino acids: CASSPLRSSTDTQYF. The DNA of the CDR3 is TGTGCCAGTAGTCCCCTCCGGTCTAGCACAGATACGCAGTATTTT. The chain carries TRBV19 and TRBJ2-3; D is uncertain. Germline CDR1 and CDR2: LNHDA and SQIVND (reference sequence). The V end lost 5 bases, the J end lost 0 bases, and 12 bases lay between the germline ends. This CDR3 has 15 amino acids.

This clone showed up many times. The rearrangement links TRBV27 to TRBJ2-3, with a possible D match to TRBD1 (7 bases). This CDR3 is built from 17 residues. Trimming removed 8 bases from V and 2 bases from J, with 23 bases in between. Germline CDR1 is MNHEY and CDR2 is SMNVEV (reference sequence). The CDR3: CASSLRGRTGYTDTQYF. The CDR3 DNA sequence: TGTGCCAGCTCTCTTCGGGGGCGGACAGGCTACACAGATACGCAGTATTTT.

The chain is built from TRBV18 and TRBJ2-3; 10 bases are a match to TRBD2. Germline CDR1 KGHSH, CDR2 LQKENI. Unmatched junction bases numbered 10, after V lost 3 bases and J lost 1 base. This CDR3 contains 18 residues. CDR3 sequence: CASSPTLAGGSGTDTQYF. For the CDR3, the DNA is TGTGCCAGCTCACCGACTTTAGCGGGAGGAAGCGGCACAGATACGCAGTATTTT.

In this sample, this clone turned up a few times. The CDR3 here is CASSQELTGGTRDTQYF. In DNA form, the CDR3 reads TGCGCCAGCAGCCAAGAGTTAACTGGAGGAACTCGGGATACGCAGTATTTT. The gene calls are TRBV4-3 and TRBJ2-3; TRBD2 might be the D (5 bases). V dropped 0 bases and J dropped 6 bases, with 19 bases sitting between them. CDR1 and CDR2 (germline): LGHNA, YSLEER. The CDR3 is 17 residues long.

This clone was counted many times. The chain combines TRBV5-4 with TRBJ2-7, with unresolved D. The CDR3 spans 14 residues. The germline V gene encodes CDR1 SGHNT and CDR2 YYREEE (reference sequence). V gave up 7 bases and J gave up 5 bases, with 19 bases separating them. The CDR3 nucleotides are TGTGCCAGCCGATCAGATCCATTAGAAGACGAGCAGTACTTC. Protein product: CASRSDPLEDEQYF.

V and J are TRBV9 and TRBJ2-7; D is perhaps TRBD2 (6 bases). CDR3 length equals 13 residues. V lost 0 bases and J lost 6, with 10 bases in between. Germline CDR1 is SGDLS and CDR2 is YYNGEE. The CDR3 region is CASSVVFGGEQYF. In DNA form, the CDR3 reads TGTGCCAGCAGCGTAGTTTTCGGGGGCGAGCAGTACTTC.